The entry below describes one T cell receptor beta chain. CDR1 is SGHTA and CDR2 is FQGNSA in the germline V gene. The V and J ends lost 5 bases and 0 bases respectively, with 8 bases between them. This CDR3 region has 15 residues. This sample stems from a study of blood T cell repertoires in COVID-19. Study summary: PBMCs, B-cell-depleted T cells, or T cells were the source of the cDNA or gDNA that made up the material.

How the authors handled the data: How many nucleated cells were present was estimated from reference gene primer amplification. Data came from immunoSEQ multiplex PCR; TCRdb stores just in-frame clones and leaves some out. V, J and clone size were drawn from that table, and D and trimming were deduced from the DNA. The sample lists 130,000 or so clones; approximately 87% were seen once. J is TRBJ2-6 and V is TRBV7-2, with D possibly matching TRBD2 (6 bases). This clonotype was obtained from a man between 60 and 75 years old with acute or convalescent COVID-19. The sequenced sample was peripheral blood. In nucleotides, the CDR3 is TGTGCCAGCAGCCGGGAGTTCTCTGGGGCCAACGTCCTGACTTTC. It encodes CASSREFSGANVLTF. Complete variable domain (other parts from reference TRBV7-2 and TRBJ2-6): GAGVSQSPSNKVTEKGKDVELRCDPISGHTALYWYRQSLGQGLEFLIYFQGNSAPDKSGLPSDRFSAERTGGSVSTLTIQRTQQEDSAVYLCASSREFSGANVLTFGAGSRLTVL.